This is a list of T cell receptor beta chains from one sample in a study of somatic mutations in cytotoxic T cells in rheumatoid arthritis. Generated by immunoSEQ multiplex PCR, the TCRdb table keeps only in-frame clones and is missing some. The table records some 18,000 clones, around 68% of them present only once. Sequenced sample: CD8+ T cells sorted from blood. The receptors derive from a man in his sixties in good health. Both conserved end residues are part of each CDR3.

v_call: TRBV27
cdr3_aa: CASKVGLAEYNEQFF

v_call: TRBV4-3
cdr3_aa: CASSQASPYEQYF

v_call: TRBV4-1
cdr3_aa: CASSQGGGLDEQFF

v_call: TRBV2
cdr3_aa: CASSEEEVGLNTEAFF

v_call: TRBV5-6
cdr3_aa: CASSVTGGYVEKLFF

v_call: TRBV5-1
cdr3_aa: CASSSHGTYYEQYF

v_call: TRBV2
cdr3_aa: CASSEPYRGGGNQPQHF

v_call: TRBV5-4
cdr3_aa: CASSRSGSYEQYF

v_call: TRBV7-9
cdr3_aa: CASSPAASGEQFF

v_call: TRBV10-3
cdr3_aa: CAISSGGEQYF

v_call: TRBV30
cdr3_aa: CAWSGLAGGLTDTQYF

v_call: TRBV15
cdr3_aa: CATSTYPFGTGAYEQYF

v_call: TRBV27
cdr3_aa: CASSLTPFSRDSTSGANVLTF

v_call: TRBV2
cdr3_aa: CASRTGGSPSYEQYF

v_call: TRBV27
cdr3_aa: CASSPGLGGNQPQHF

v_call: TRBV5-1
cdr3_aa: CASSKSRDTQYF

v_call: TRBV4-1
cdr3_aa: CASRNPGDEQFF

v_call: TRBV13
cdr3_aa: CASSISGQNQPQHF

v_call: TRBV4-2
cdr3_aa: CASSQEYGLAGYEQYF

v_call: TRBV11-2
cdr3_aa: CASSSELAGQETQYF

v_call: TRBV11-3
cdr3_aa: CASSKRDLTDTQYF

v_call: TRBV6-5
cdr3_aa: CASSYSRGNQPQHF

v_call: TRBV6-5
cdr3_aa: CASSFNIWSEQYF

v_call: TRBV30
cdr3_aa: CAWSVGLAGVIEQYF

v_call: TRBV5-1
cdr3_aa: CASSLVGSFGANVLTF

v_call: TRBV7-2
cdr3_aa: CASSFYRGFEQYF

v_call: TRBV7-9
cdr3_aa: CASSFRTGPGPATNEKLFF

v_call: TRBV4-3
cdr3_aa: CASSQVTYSYEQYF

v_call: TRBV7-8
cdr3_aa: CASSLTIPAAGTGELFF

v_call: TRBV6-5
cdr3_aa: CASSTGEEETQYF

v_call: TRBV19
cdr3_aa: CASSMQGAISELFF

v_call: TRBV6-4
cdr3_aa: CASSTQGVGTEAFF

v_call: TRBV14
cdr3_aa: CASGDIRSYEQYF

v_call: TRBV4-1
cdr3_aa: CASSQDRQGRSGANVLTF

v_call: TRBV7-8
cdr3_aa: CASSLVGGTNYGYTF

v_call: TRBV4-1
cdr3_aa: CASSQEGLAHEQYF

v_call: TRBV4-2
cdr3_aa: CAGSQERGGEQYF

v_call: TRBV19
cdr3_aa: CASSTVSYEQYF

v_call: TRBV7-8
cdr3_aa: CASSLGGHSYNEQFF

v_call: TRBV4-1
cdr3_aa: CASSPQAGPWYEQYF

v_call: TRBV5-1
cdr3_aa: CASSLWGTGFDEQYF

v_call: TRBV27
cdr3_aa: CASSSHPGQGYEKLFF

v_call: TRBV11-2
cdr3_aa: CASSFRLVVAGELFF

v_call: TRBV11-2
cdr3_aa: CASSPPSRETQYF

v_call: TRBV2
cdr3_aa: CASSEAGGGTRSSQSWQFF

v_call: TRBV9
cdr3_aa: CASSVALGDLQEQFF

v_call: TRBV11-2
cdr3_aa: CASSSRGKSSYEQYF